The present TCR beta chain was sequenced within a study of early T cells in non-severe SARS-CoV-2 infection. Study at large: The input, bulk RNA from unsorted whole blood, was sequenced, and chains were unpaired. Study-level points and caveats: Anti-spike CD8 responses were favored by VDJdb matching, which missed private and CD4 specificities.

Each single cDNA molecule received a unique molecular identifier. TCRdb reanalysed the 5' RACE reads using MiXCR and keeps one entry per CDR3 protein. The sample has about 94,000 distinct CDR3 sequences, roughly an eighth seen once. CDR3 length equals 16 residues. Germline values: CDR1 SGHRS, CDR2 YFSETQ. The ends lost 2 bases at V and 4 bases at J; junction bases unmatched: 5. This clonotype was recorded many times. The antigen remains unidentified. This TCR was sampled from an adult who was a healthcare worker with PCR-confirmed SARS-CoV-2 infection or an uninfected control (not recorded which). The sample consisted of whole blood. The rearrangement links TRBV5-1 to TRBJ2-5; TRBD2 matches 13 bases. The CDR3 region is CASSLLLAGGPETQYF. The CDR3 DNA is TGCGCCAGCAGCTTACTACTAGCGGGGGGGCCAGAGACCCAGTACTTC.